Below are 15 T cell receptor beta chains sequenced from a single sample in a study of patients and donors after allogeneic stem cell transplantation. TCRdb reprocessed the RT-PCR reads with MiXCR, giving one entry per CDR3 protein. Of roughly 190,000 distinct CDR3 sequences listed, 35% to 50% are singletons. Source material: blood, either unsorted or a sorted T cell fraction (not recorded which). These TCRs come from a human donor who was either an allogeneic HSCT recipient or a stem cell or donor lymphocyte infusion donor (not recorded which). It is not recorded whose cells these are; they may come from a transplant donor.

The chain uses TRBV25-1 and TRBJ1-1; 8 bases fit TRBD1. The V gene end was trimmed by 7 bases and the J gene end by 2 bases; junction bases not matched to a gene: 3. The CDR3 consists of 13 residues. Germline CDR1 reads MGHDK; CDR2 reads SYGVNS. Written as DNA, the CDR3 is TGTGCCAGCACCCCAGGGGGCAACACTGAAGCTTTCTTT. Translation: CASTPGGNTEAFF.

The chain is built from TRBV29-1 and TRBJ2-3; a possible D gene is TRBD2 (6 bases). Between the trimmed V and J ends, which lost 5 bases and 2 bases, there was a span of 14 bases. CDR1 and CDR2 from the germline V gene are SQVTM and ANQGSEA. The CDR3 loop spans 14 amino acids. This CDR3 reads CSVYVGGATDTQYF. The CDR3, as DNA: TGCAGCGTTTATGTCGGGGGTGCCACAGATACGCAGTATTTT.

This clonotype was observed a handful of times. The V gene is TRBV6-6, the J gene TRBJ1-1, with 7 nucleotides matching TRBD1. The CDR3 has 15 amino acids. Germline assignment: CDR1 MNHNY and CDR2 SVGAGI (reference sequence). With V trimmed by 2 bases and J by 5 bases, 8 bases remained unmatched. The CDR3 loop is CASSYMGRGETEAFF. The CDR3 bases are TGTGCCAGCAGTTACATGGGCAGGGGGGAAACTGAAGCTTTCTTT.

The chain joins TRBV28 to TRBJ2-7; possibly TRBD1 for D (5 bases). Trimming shortened V by 7 bases and J by 5 bases, and 12 bases separated the two germline ends. CDR1 is MDHEN, CDR2 SYDVKM, per germline. The CDR3 covers 12 residues. For the CDR3, the DNA is TGTGCCAGCACGGCAGGGCCCCACGAGCAGTACTTC. Its translation is CASTAGPHEQYF. Together with reference TRBV28 and TRBJ2-7, the CDR3 gives the full variable domain: DVKVTQSSRYLVKRTGEKVFLECVQDMDHENMFWYRQDPGLGLRLIYFSYDVKMKEKGDIPEGYSVSREKKERFSLILESASTNQTSMYLCASTAGPHEQYFGPGTRLTVT.

This rearrangement joins TRBV13 to TRBJ1-1; weak D call: TRBD1 (6 bases). The CDR3 sequence is 17 residues long. CDR1 and CDR2 (germline): PRHDT, FYEKMQ (reference sequence). Trimming stripped 4 bases from V and 4 bases from J, with 22 bases between. The CDR3 region has the DNA TGTGCCAGCAGCTCCGGACAGTCCGCGGCCCCCACCACTGAAGCTTTCTTT. Protein product: CASSSGQSAAPTTEAFF. Variable domain in full (rest from reference TRBV13 and TRBJ1-1): AAGVIQSPRHLIKEKRETATLKCYPIPRHDTVYWYQQGPGQDPQFLISFYEKMQSDKGSIPDRFSAQQFSDYHSELNMSSLELGDSALYFCASSSGQSAAPTTEAFFGQGTRLTVV.

This clonotype was observed a handful of times. CDR3 in DNA: TGTGCCACCAGTGATATGGGCCCTTCCTACAATGAGCAGTTCTTC. This sequence encodes CATSDMGPSYNEQFF. V and J are TRBV24-1 and TRBJ2-1; D uncertain. Germline CDR1 KGHDR, CDR2 SFDVKD. With 3 bases removed from V and 1 base from J, the gap between germline ends came to 9 bases. The CDR3 is 15 residues long.

This clonotype was observed a handful of times. This sequence joins TRBV15 and TRBJ2-3; D may correspond to TRBD1 or TRBD2 (6 bases each). Trimming removed 2 bases at V and 3 bases at J, with 9 bases between. Germline loops: CDR1 LNHNV, CDR2 YYDKDF (reference sequence). The CDR3 spans 14 residues. This chain's CDR3 is CATSRTGATDTQYF. The CDR3 bases are TGTGCCACCAGCAGAACGGGGGCTACAGATACGCAGTATTTT.

This clonotype was detected a few times. The chain couples TRBV12-3 or TRBV12-4 to TRBJ1-4; no reliable D call. The CDR3 loop spans 12 amino acids. Deletions cut 4 bases from V and 15 bases from J, with 15 bases between. The CDR3 sequence is CASSSPFIGVFF. The CDR3 nucleotides are TGTGCCAGCAGTTCCCCATTTATCGGGGTGTTTTTT.

The J gene is TRBJ2-2, the V gene TRBV28; D possibly corresponds to TRBD1 (5 bases). Per germline, CDR1 MDHEN and CDR2 SYDVKM. V was clipped by 3 bases and J by 6 bases, with 17 bases between them. This CDR3 comprises 16 residues. The CDR3 sequence: CASSLAAGWISGELFF. For the CDR3, the DNA is TGTGCCAGCAGTTTGGCGGCAGGGTGGATTTCCGGGGAGCTGTTTTTT. The full variable domain, its missing parts supplied by reference TRBV28 and TRBJ2-2, is DVKVTQSSRYLVKRTGEKVFLECVQDMDHENMFWYRQDPGLGLRLIYFSYDVKMKEKGDIPEGYSVSREKKERFSLILESASTNQTSMYLCASSLAAGWISGELFFGEGSRLTVL.

J is TRBJ1-1 and V is TRBV5-6, with D possibly being TRBD1 (5 bases). This CDR3 region has 17 residues. The V and J ends lost 0 bases and 5 bases respectively, with 20 bases between them. Germline CDR1 SGHDT, CDR2 YYEEEE. The chain's CDR3 is CASSLGFGWARVTEAFF. In nucleotides, the CDR3 is TGTGCCAGCAGCTTGGGGTTCGGCTGGGCCAGGGTAACTGAAGCTTTCTTT.

The chain has TRBV7-9 and TRBJ1-5, with D uncertain. Germline-derived CDR1 and CDR2 are SEHNR and FQNEAQ (reference sequence). Trimming left V 5 bases short and J 6 bases short, with 14 bases between. The CDR3 runs to 14 residues. The CDR3 DNA sequence: TGTGCCAGCAGCACCGGGATGTGGGGTCAGCCCCAGCATTTT. The encoded protein is CASSTGMWGQPQHF.

The gene calls are TRBV6-2 or TRBV6-3 and TRBJ2-7, with TRBD2 identical over 8 bases. This CDR3 has 14 amino acids. The trim removed 2 bases at V and 6 bases at J, leaving 6 bases unmatched. The germline CDR1 and CDR2 sequences are MNHEY and SVGEGT. In DNA form, the CDR3 reads TGTGCCAGCAGTTACGCGGGAGGCTGGGGCGAGCAGTACTTC. It translates to CASSYAGGWGEQYF.

J is TRBJ1-2 and V is TRBV23-1; D not resolved. TRBV23-1 falls under the ORF class, with uncertain function. Trimming cost V 2 bases and J 4 bases, with 8 bases left between them. This CDR3 has 13 amino acids. CDR3 coding DNA: TGCGCCAGCAGTCAAGGCCCGAGCTATGGCTACACCTTC. Translated, it gives CASSQGPSYGYTF.

The gene calls are TRBV6-5 and TRBJ2-3, with a weak D call TRBD1 (5 bases). Trimming cost V 6 bases and J 2 bases, with 9 bases left between them. The germline gives CDR1 MNHEY, CDR2 SVGAGI. The CDR3 runs to 13 residues. The CDR3 DNA follows: TGTGCCAGCAGGGCGACAGCCACAGATACGCAGTATTTT. This translates into CASRATATDTQYF.

The chain couples TRBV7-2 to TRBJ1-3; TRBD1 aligns across 9 bases. Losses at the gene ends were 5 bases for V and 4 bases for J; bases not matched to a gene: 9. Looked up from germline, CDR1 is SGHTA and CDR2 is FQGNSA. This CDR3 comprises 16 residues. The CDR3: CASSPQDRGEGNTIYF. The CDR3 nucleotides read TGTGCCAGCAGCCCCCAGGACAGGGGAGAAGGAAACACCATATATTTT.